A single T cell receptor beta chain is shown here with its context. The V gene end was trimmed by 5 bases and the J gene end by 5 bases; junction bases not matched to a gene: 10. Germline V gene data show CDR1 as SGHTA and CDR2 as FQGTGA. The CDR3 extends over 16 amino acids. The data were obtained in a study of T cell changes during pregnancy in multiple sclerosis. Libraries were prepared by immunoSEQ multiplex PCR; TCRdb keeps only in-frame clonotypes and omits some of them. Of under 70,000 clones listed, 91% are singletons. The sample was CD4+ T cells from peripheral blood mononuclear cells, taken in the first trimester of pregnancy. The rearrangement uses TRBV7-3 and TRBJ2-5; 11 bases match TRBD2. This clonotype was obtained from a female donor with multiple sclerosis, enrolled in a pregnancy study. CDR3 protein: CASSLLTSGGGETQYF. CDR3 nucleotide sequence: TGTGCCAGCAGCCTTCTTACTAGCGGGGGAGGGGAGACCCAGTACTTC.